This TCR beta chain was identified during a study of regulatory T cells in long-lasting Graves disease. Study information: Freshly diagnosed Graves' patients had used antithyroid drugs for under 3 months.

With iRepertoire HTBI primers and Arm-PCR of CDR3 regions, TCR beta libraries were built. TCRdb called the multiplex PCR reads again in MiXCR, with one record for every CDR3 protein. The table shows 560,000 or so distinct CDR3 sequences, with roughly a sixth occurring only once. With V trimmed by 6 bases and J by 0 bases, 7 bases remained unmatched. Germline-derived CDR1 and CDR2 are MDHEN and SYDVKM. CDR3 size: 16 residues. General study results and limits: Among persistent patients, a larger number of public clonotypes were shared (approximately 2,900) than among newly diagnosed patients (around 980).

Time point specified: newly diagnosed GD, antithyroid drugs for less than 3 months. PBMC-extracted RNA yielded the TCR library. Note on this clonotype: Its cognate antigen is unknown.

The sample was also reused in another study, on T cells in Graves' hyperthyroidism and ophthalmopathy. That study reports: TCR CDR3 regions were first amplified by RT-PCR with HTBI primers.

The sequence derives from a man aged 18 to 30 with Graves disease. The sequenced sample was peripheral blood mononuclear cells (PBMCs), obtained at new diagnosis, from a patient treated with antithyroid drugs. The chain carries TRBV28 and TRBJ1-1; 10 nucleotides match TRBD1. CDR3 bases: TGTGCCAGCAGACATGACAGGGGGCCGCTGAACACTGAAGCTTTCTTT. This gives the protein CASRHDRGPLNTEAFF. Complete variable domain (other parts from reference TRBV28 and TRBJ1-1): DVKVTQSSRYLVKRTGEKVFLECVQDMDHENMFWYRQDPGLGLRLIYFSYDVKMKEKGDIPEGYSVSREKKERFSLILESASTNQTSMYLCASRHDRGPLNTEAFFGQGTRLTVV.